These 10 T cell receptor beta chains came from one sample sequenced in a study of vaccination and CD4 T cells after COVID-19. What these receptors recognize is not known. Treatment indicated: roughly nine-day PBMC culture with coronavirus spike peptide pools or control peptides (ViraFEST assay). CD4+ T cells that had been cultured provided DNA sequenced with the Oncomine TCR Beta short-read assay. TCRdb passed the PCR reads through MiXCR, listing each CDR3 protein once. Of 12,000 or so distinct CDR3 sequences listed, roughly 60% were seen once; the top ten hold roughly 8%. Sequencing was carried out using CD4+ T cells from blood, cultured in vitro. The receptors stem from a human donor who had recovered from COVID-19.

In its sample, this clonotype is large (0.1 to 1%). The CDR3 loop reads CASSAVDSLNTEAFF. CDR3 DNA: TGTGCCAGTAGTGCCGTTGACAGCTTGAACACTGAAGCTTTCTTT. J is TRBJ1-1 and V is TRBV19, with D possibly matching TRBD1 (5 bases). The CDR3 is 15 amino acids. CDR1 and CDR2 from the germline V gene are LNHDA and SQIVND (reference sequence). V lost 5 bases and J lost 0, with 13 bases in between.

The chain combines TRBV4-3 with TRBJ2-3; no clear D. Per the germline V gene, CDR1 is LGHNA and CDR2 is YSLEER. The CDR3 is made up of 15 amino acids. Trimming removed 0 bases at V and 4 bases at J, with 11 bases between. This chain's CDR3 is CASSQDGVDADTQYF. In DNA, the CDR3 is TGCGCCAGCAGCCAAGATGGGGTGGACGCAGATACGCAGTATTTT.

The V gene is TRBV28, the J gene TRBJ2-7, with D possibly matching TRBD2 (5 bases). V was clipped by 6 bases and J by 4 bases, with 16 bases between them. Germline lookup yields CDR1 MDHEN and CDR2 SYDVKM. The CDR3 length is 14 residues. The CDR3 loop is CASSPQASIYEQYF. Written as DNA, the CDR3 is TGTGCCAGCAGCCCGCAGGCTAGCATTTACGAGCAGTACTTC.

The rearrangement uses TRBV11-2 and TRBJ2-1; 7 positions match TRBD2. Germline CDR1 is SGHAT and CDR2 is FQNNGV. The junction had 16 bases not matched to a gene; V was cut back by 3 bases and J by 8 bases. This CDR3 spans 17 amino acids. As DNA, the CDR3 is TGTGCCAGCAGCTTGGATCGCCCCCTTCGCGGGAGCGATGAGCAGTTCTTC. Translating gives CASSLDRPLRGSDEQFF.

The V call is TRBV20-1, the J call TRBJ1-1; 10 bases line up with TRBD1. CDR3 size: 16 residues. Germline-derived CDR1 and CDR2 are DFQATT and SNEGSKA (reference sequence). Trimming cost V 0 bases and J 2 bases; bases outside gene matches: 6. Written as DNA, the CDR3 is TGCAGTGCTAGAGAGGCCGGGACAGGGGCCAACACTGAAGCTTTCTTT. Amino acid sequence: CSAREAGTGANTEAFF.

The chain joins TRBV5-5 to TRBJ1-1; D is ambiguous. Trimming cost V 0 bases and J 3 bases, with 9 bases left between them. This CDR3 is built from 14 residues. Germline V gene lookup returns CDR1 SGHKS and CDR2 YYEKEE (reference sequence). The CDR3 is CASSLAPRDTEAFF. The CDR3 bases are TGTGCCAGCAGCTTGGCCCCCCGGGACACTGAAGCTTTCTTT.

The chain combines TRBV2 with TRBJ2-5, with 8 bases that match TRBD1. The V and J ends lost 2 bases and 5 bases, in that order; junction bases with no gene match: 10. The length of the CDR3 is 16 residues. Germline V gene data show CDR1 as SNHLY and CDR2 as FYNNEI. The CDR3 DNA follows: TGTGCCAGCAGTGAATTCAGACAGGGGAGGAGGGAGACCCAGTACTTC. It is translated as CASSEFRQGRRETQYF.

The chain recombines TRBV4-1 with TRBJ2-3, with 7 bases matching TRBD1. Losses at the gene ends were 4 bases for V and 2 bases for J; bases not matched to a gene: 9. CDR1 MGHRA and CDR2 YSYEKL come from the germline V gene. This CDR3 has 16 amino acids. CDR3 loop: CASSPTGVRSTDTQYF. DNA of the CDR3: TGCGCCAGCAGCCCCACAGGGGTGAGATCCACAGATACGCAGTATTTT.

The chain uses TRBV6-2 or TRBV6-3 and TRBJ1-2; tentative D call: TRBD1 (6 bases). The CDR3 sequence is 15 residues long. The V end lost 7 bases, the J end lost 4 bases, and 19 bases lay between the germline ends. Germline-derived CDR1 and CDR2 are MNHEY and SVGEGT. In DNA form, the CDR3 reads TGTGCCAGCACTAACGGACAGCTCACTTTCTATGGCTACACCTTC. Translating gives CASTNGQLTFYGYTF.

This clonotype has a single count. The chain recombines TRBV7-9 with TRBJ2-1; TRBD2 matches at 8 bases. The CDR3 loop spans 15 amino acids. Germline CDR1 and CDR2: SEHNR and FQNEAQ (reference sequence). V shed 4 bases and J 8 bases; nucleotides not matched to a gene: 10. The CDR3: CASSSVSGIGHEQFF. CDR3 sequence (DNA): TGTGCCAGCAGCTCAGTTAGCGGGATAGGTCATGAGCAGTTCTTC.